A single sample gave rise to the 20 T cell receptor beta chains below, sequenced in a study of CD8+ T cells in alopecia areata (dated by TCRdb to the late 2010s). According to the study, the label for this sample's time point signals: roughly 27 days on oral tofacitinib. Sample treatment or condition, as interpreted from the label and publication: oral pan-JAK inhibitor, 5-10 mg twice daily. The library relied on the immunoSEQ multiplex PCR assay. RNA was extracted from all samples and reverse transcribed into cDNA as template for TCR sequencing. Sourced from immuneACCESS, this table was stored by TCRdb with only in-frame sequences that have V and J called. A share of the clones is absent; for the studies checked, an unresolved V gene accounts for under half, and the remainder has no known explanation. Counted in this sample were 200,000 to 250,000 clones; about 50% of them appeared once. The ten largest clones take up about 1.6% of the sample.

Sequencing was performed on CD4+ T cells sorted from blood, taken at week 4, from a patient treated with tofacitinib. The source is a human donor with alopecia areata.

The chain employs TRBV5-1 and TRBJ2-3, with TRBD2 matching over 10 bases. CDR1 SGHRS and CDR2 YFSETQ come from the germline V gene. The CDR3 contains 17 residues. V lost 3 bases to trimming and J lost 0 bases; unmatched junction nucleotides: 7. The CDR3 DNA follows: TGCGCCAGCAGCTCCGAGACTAGCGGGTATAGCACAGATACGCAGTATTTT. Residues: CASSSETSGYSTDTQYF.

This chain links TRBV5-6 with TRBJ2-2; D unresolved. Per germline, CDR1 SGHDT and CDR2 YYEEEE. The CDR3 covers 13 residues. V was clipped by 3 bases and J by 6 bases, with 9 bases between them. The CDR3 loop reads CASSSLSAGELFF. The CDR3 nucleotides are TGTGCCAGCAGCTCACTAAGCGCCGGGGAGCTGTTTTTT.

The chain combines TRBV5-6 with TRBJ2-3; no definite D call. Trimming pared 5 bases from V and 3 bases from J, leaving 7 bases between. Germline CDR1 and CDR2: SGHDT and YYEEEE. This CDR3 region has 12 residues. CDR3 sequence: CASRAGTDTQYF. In nucleotides, the CDR3 is TGTGCCAGCAGGGCCGGAACAGATACGCAGTATTTT.

The chain is built from TRBV5-6 and TRBJ1-2; D not resolved. Trimming pared 4 bases from V and 8 bases from J, leaving 9 bases between. CDR3 size: 11 residues. CDR1 is SGHDT, CDR2 YYEEEE, per germline. The CDR3 sequence: CASSAVEGYTF. In DNA, the CDR3 is TGTGCCAGCAGCGCAGTTGAGGGCTACACCTTC.

The chain links TRBV5-1 to TRBJ1-4, with D uncertain. The CDR3 spans 14 residues. Germline-derived CDR1 and CDR2 are SGHRS and YFSETQ. V was clipped by 2 bases and J by 4 bases, with 9 bases between them. In nucleotides, the CDR3 is TGCGCCAGCAGCTTTGGCAGCGTTAATGAAAAACTGTTTTTT. The encoded protein is CASSFGSVNEKLFF.

Ten or more counts support this clone. The chain combines TRBV7-9 with TRBJ2-3, with D uncertain. The CDR3 has 13 residues. V lost 0 bases, J lost 2 bases, and 3 bases lay in between. From germline, CDR1 is SEHNR and CDR2 FQNEAQ (reference sequence). The CDR3 loop is CASSLAVTDTQYF. Written as DNA, the CDR3 is TGTGCCAGCAGCTTAGCGGTCACAGATACGCAGTATTTT.

The chain is built from TRBV2 and TRBJ1-2; D is ambiguous. The V gene lost 3 bases and the J gene lost 8 bases, with 10 bases spanning the gap. This CDR3 contains 12 residues. The germline gives CDR1 SNHLY, CDR2 FYNNEI. CDR3 in DNA: TGTGCCAGCAGTGAGTCTGGGCCCGGCTACACCTTC. Translating it yields CASSESGPGYTF.

The V and J genes are TRBV29-1 and TRBJ2-7; either TRBD1 or TRBD2 may supply D (7 bases each). V was cut by 4 bases and J by 3 bases, with 19 bases left in between. The CDR3 covers 15 residues. Germline CDR1 is SQVTM and CDR2 is ANQGSEA. The DNA for the CDR3 is TGCAGCGTTGGGGGGGGACAGTCACCAAGCTACGAGCAGTACTTC. This gives the protein CSVGGGQSPSYEQYF.

The rearrangement uses TRBV4-3 and TRBJ2-3; perhaps D is TRBD1 or TRBD2 (5 bases each). V gave up 4 bases and J gave up 1 base, with 9 bases separating them. There are 14 residues in the CDR3. The V gene's germline CDR1 is LGHNA and CDR2 YSLEER. Written as DNA, the CDR3 is TGCGCCAGCAGCCTCGTGGGGGGCACAGATACGCAGTATTTT. Translation gives CASSLVGGTDTQYF.

The chain links TRBV6-4 to TRBJ1-2, with D uncertain. The CDR3 extends over 11 amino acids. The V end lost 0 bases, the J end lost 9 bases, and 5 bases lay between the germline ends. Looked up from germline, CDR1 is MRHNA and CDR2 is SNTAGT. The CDR3 sequence is CASSDSFSYTF. For the CDR3, the DNA is TGTGCCAGCAGTGACTCTTTCAGCTACACCTTC.

The chain carries TRBV5-1 and TRBJ2-3; D call uncertain. Germline CDR1 reads SGHRS; CDR2 reads YFSETQ. The V end lost 2 bases, the J end lost 0 bases, and 10 bases lay between the germline ends. The CDR3 runs 15 residues. Written as DNA, the CDR3 is TGCGCCAGCAGCTTAGGATCCTTTAGCACAGATACGCAGTATTTT. This codes for CASSLGSFSTDTQYF.

This clone appeared a few times. The V and J genes are TRBV7-9 and TRBJ2-1; D possibly corresponds to TRBD1 (7 bases). V was cut by 8 bases and J by 10 bases, with 27 bases left in between. The V gene's germline CDR1 is SEHNR and CDR2 FQNEAQ (reference sequence). This CDR3 is 16 amino acids long. CDR3 nucleotides: TGTGCCAGCGGAGAAATTTGGGACAGCCGGGACTCAGAGCAGTTCTTC. Encoded protein: CASGEIWDSRDSEQFF.

J is TRBJ1-5 and V is TRBV6-5, with D possibly being TRBD1 (5 bases). CDR1 and CDR2 from the germline V gene are MNHEY and SVGAGI. The ends were cut back, 4 bases at V and 2 bases at J, with 12 bases in the middle. The CDR3 spans 15 residues. CDR3 protein: CASSSSGYGNQPQHF. The CDR3 nucleotides are TGTGCCAGCAGTTCATCAGGGTACGGCAATCAGCCCCAGCATTTT.

This clone was found a few times. The chain recombines TRBV30 with TRBJ1-1, with D unclear. Germline V gene data show CDR1 as GTSNPN and CDR2 as SVGIG (reference sequence). V was trimmed by 5 bases and J by 0 bases, leaving 10 bases between them. The CDR3 loop spans 13 amino acids. The CDR3 protein is CAWSSKVNTEAFF. Written as DNA, the CDR3 is TGTGCCTGGTCTAGTAAGGTGAACACTGAAGCTTTCTTT.

The J gene is TRBJ1-6, the V gene TRBV9; D uncertain. CDR1 SGDLS and CDR2 YYNGEE come from the germline V gene. The CDR3 covers 15 residues. The V gene lost 0 bases and the J gene lost 7 bases, with 11 bases spanning the gap. As DNA, the CDR3 is TGTGCCAGCAGCGTAGGACTCCTGCAGAATTCACCCCTCCACTTT. This encodes CASSVGLLQNSPLHF.

On this clone itself: The sample contains more than one DNA sequence encoding this CDR3. The chain joins TRBV6-1 to TRBJ1-2; TRBD1 matches at 9 bases. V was pared by 4 bases and J by 5 bases, with 5 bases of the junction left unmatched. This CDR3 is 14 amino acids long. The germline CDR1 and CDR2 sequences are MNHNS and SASEGT. In DNA, the CDR3 is TGTGCCAGCAGTGCCACAGGGGGCGGGTATGGCTACACCTTC. Its protein is CASSATGGGYGYTF.

The CDR3: CASSIQGVYGYTF. The CDR3 bases are TGTGCCAGTAGTATCCAGGGAGTTTATGGCTACACCTTC. The chain employs TRBV19 and TRBJ1-2; D may be TRBD1 (5 bases). Trimming removed 3 bases at V and 5 bases at J, with 10 bases between. In germline, CDR1 is LNHDA, CDR2 SQIVND (reference sequence). This CDR3 contains 13 residues.

The V call is TRBV11-2, the J call TRBJ1-5; possibly TRBD1 for D (5 bases). This CDR3 contains 14 residues. Germline V lookup: CDR1 SGHAT, CDR2 FQNNGV. V shed 1 base and J shed 6 bases, with 10 bases lying between them. The CDR3 sequence: CASSLGGPGQPQHF. In DNA form, the CDR3 reads TGTGCCAGCAGCTTAGGGGGCCCGGGTCAGCCCCAGCATTTT.

This clone turned up a few times. The rearrangement joins TRBV29-1 to TRBJ2-7; no clear D gene. Germline lookup yields CDR1 SQVTM and CDR2 ANQGSEA. The ends were cut back, 4 bases at V and 3 bases at J, with 10 bases in the middle. This CDR3 comprises 12 residues. The DNA of the CDR3 is TGCAGCGTTGCGGACGGCATCTACGAGCAGTACTTC. As protein: CSVADGIYEQYF.

The chain carries TRBV27 and TRBJ2-3; 11 bases map to TRBD2. The length of the CDR3 is 18 residues. In germline, CDR1 is MNHEY, CDR2 SMNVEV (reference sequence). Trimming cost V 6 bases and J 2 bases; bases outside gene matches: 13. CDR3 protein: CASRNLGFSGGATDTQYF. The CDR3 DNA reads as TGTGCCAGCAGAAATCTTGGATTTAGCGGGGGGGCCACAGATACGCAGTATTTT.